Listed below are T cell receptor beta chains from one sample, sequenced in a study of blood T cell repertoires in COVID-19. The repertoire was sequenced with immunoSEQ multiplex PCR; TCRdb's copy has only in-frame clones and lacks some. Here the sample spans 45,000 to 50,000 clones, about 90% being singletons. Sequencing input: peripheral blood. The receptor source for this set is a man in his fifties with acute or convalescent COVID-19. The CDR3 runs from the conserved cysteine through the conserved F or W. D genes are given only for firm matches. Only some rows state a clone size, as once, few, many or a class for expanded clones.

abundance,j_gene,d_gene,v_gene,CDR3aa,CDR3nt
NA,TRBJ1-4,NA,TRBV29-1,CSAAQGGHEKLFF,TGCAGCGCTGCACAGGGCGGACATGAAAAACTGTTTTTT
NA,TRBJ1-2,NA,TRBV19,CASSDSAGQDYGYTF,TGTGCCAGTAGTGACTCAGCGGGACAAGACTATGGCTACACCTTC
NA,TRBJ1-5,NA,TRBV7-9,CASSLAGQDERPQHF,TGTGCCAGCAGCTTAGCGGGGCAGGACGAGAGGCCCCAGCATTTT
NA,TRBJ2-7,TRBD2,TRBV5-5,CASSASSGASSYEQYF,TGTGCCAGCAGCGCGAGTAGCGGGGCCAGCTCCTACGAGCAGTACTTC
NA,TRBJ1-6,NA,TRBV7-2,CASSFRQGPNSPLHF,TGTGCCAGCAGCTTCCGGCAGGGGCCCAATTCACCCCTCCACTTT
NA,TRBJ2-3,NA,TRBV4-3,CASSQEIIASPTDTQYF,TGCGCCAGCAGCCAAGAGATTATAGCATCCCCCACAGATACGCAGTATTTT
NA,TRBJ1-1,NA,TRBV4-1,CASTPGGLEAFF,TGCGCCAGCACCCCGGGGGGGCTTGAAGCTTTCTTT
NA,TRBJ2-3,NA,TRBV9,CASSPKDSNADTQYF,TGTGCCAGCAGCCCCAAAGACAGTAACGCAGATACGCAGTATTTT
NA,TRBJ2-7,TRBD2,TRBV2,CASRKGRGTYYEQYF,TGTGCCAGCAGGAAGGGGAGGGGAACTTACTACGAGCAGTACTTC
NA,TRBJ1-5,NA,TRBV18,CASQQGDGNQPQHF,TGTGCCAGCCAACAGGGTGATGGCAATCAGCCCCAGCATTTT
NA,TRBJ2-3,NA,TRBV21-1,CASSKVPSGASGTSTDTQYF,TGTGCCAGCAGCAAAGTCCCTTCGGGGGCTAGCGGGACTAGCACAGATACGCAGTATTTT
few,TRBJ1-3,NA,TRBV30,CAYPSGDTIYF,TGTGCCTATCCATCGGGGGACACCATATATTTT
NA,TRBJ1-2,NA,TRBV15,CATSRDRISSYGYTF,TGTGCCACCAGCAGAGATCGCATTTCGAGCTATGGCTACACCTTC
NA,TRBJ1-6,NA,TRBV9,CASSPGPRDSPLHF,TGTGCCAGCAGCCCCGGCCCTCGGGATTCACCCCTCCACTTT
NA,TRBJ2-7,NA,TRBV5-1,CASSLGHLTYEQYF,TGCGCCAGCAGCTTGGGACACCTTACCTACGAGCAGTACTTC
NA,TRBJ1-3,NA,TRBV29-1,CSAVRGGDTIYF,TGCAGCGCTGTCCGGGGGGGTGACACCATATATTTT
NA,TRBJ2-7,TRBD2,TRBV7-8,CASSLASGGPYEQYF,TGTGCCAGCAGCTTAGCGTCGGGAGGGCCTTACGAGCAGTACTTC